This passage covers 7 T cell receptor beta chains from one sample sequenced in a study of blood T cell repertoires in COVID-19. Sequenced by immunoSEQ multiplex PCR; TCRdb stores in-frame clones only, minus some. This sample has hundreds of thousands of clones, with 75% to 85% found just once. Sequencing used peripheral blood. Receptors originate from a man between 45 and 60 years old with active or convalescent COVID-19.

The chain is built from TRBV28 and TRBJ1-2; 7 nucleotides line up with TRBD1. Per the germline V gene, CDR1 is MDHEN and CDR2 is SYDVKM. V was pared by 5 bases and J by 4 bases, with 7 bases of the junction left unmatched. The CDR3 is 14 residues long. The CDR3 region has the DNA TGTGCCAGCAGTCCGGCGACAGGGATCTATGGCTACACCTTC. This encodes CASSPATGIYGYTF.

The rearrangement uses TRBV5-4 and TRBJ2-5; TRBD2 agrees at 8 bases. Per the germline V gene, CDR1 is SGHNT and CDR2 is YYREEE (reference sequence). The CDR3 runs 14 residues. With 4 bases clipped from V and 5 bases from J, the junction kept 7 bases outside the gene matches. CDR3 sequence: CASSREGLRETQYF. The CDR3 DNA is TGTGCCAGCAGCCGGGAGGGACTCCGGGAGACCCAGTACTTC.

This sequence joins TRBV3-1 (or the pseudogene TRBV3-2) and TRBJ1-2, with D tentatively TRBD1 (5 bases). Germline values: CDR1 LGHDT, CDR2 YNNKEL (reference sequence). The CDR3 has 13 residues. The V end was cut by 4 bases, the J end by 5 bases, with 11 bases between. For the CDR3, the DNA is TGTGCCAGCAGCCCTATTCAGGGATATGGCTACACCTTC. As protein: CASSPIQGYGYTF.

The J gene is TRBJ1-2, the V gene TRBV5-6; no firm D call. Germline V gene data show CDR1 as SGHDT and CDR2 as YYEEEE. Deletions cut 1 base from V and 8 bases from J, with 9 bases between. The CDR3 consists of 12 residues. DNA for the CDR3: TGTGCCAGCAGCTTGATTGAGAGAGGCTACACCTTC. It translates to CASSLIERGYTF.

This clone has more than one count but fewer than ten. The CDR3 coding sequence is TGTGCCAGCAGTGATGAACTAAGCAATCAGCCCCAGCATTTT. Protein: CASSDELSNQPQHF. The rearrangement uses TRBV2 and TRBJ1-5; no definite D call. Germline lookup yields CDR1 SNHLY and CDR2 FYNNEI. Trimming removed 3 bases from V and 1 base from J, with 7 bases in between. The CDR3 loop spans 14 amino acids.

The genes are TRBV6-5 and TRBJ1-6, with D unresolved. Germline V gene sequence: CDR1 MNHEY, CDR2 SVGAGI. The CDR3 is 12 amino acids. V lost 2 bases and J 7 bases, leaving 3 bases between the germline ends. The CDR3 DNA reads TGTGCCAGCAGTTACACAAATTCACCCCTCCACTTT. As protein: CASSYTNSPLHF.

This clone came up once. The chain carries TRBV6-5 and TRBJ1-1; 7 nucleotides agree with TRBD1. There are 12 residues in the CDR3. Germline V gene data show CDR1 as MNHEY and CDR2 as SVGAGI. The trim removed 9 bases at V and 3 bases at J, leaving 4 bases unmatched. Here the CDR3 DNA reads TGTGCCAGTCTCGGGACAGACACTGAAGCTTTCTTT. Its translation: CASLGTDTEAFF.